Each of the 20 T cell receptor beta chains below was sequenced from the same sample in a study of OX40 agonist ivuxolimab in advanced cancers. Sequencing used immunoSEQ multiplex PCR; TCRdb keeps in-frame clones, though not all of them. The sample consists of 110,000 or so clones, around 90% of them appearing once. The sequencing here drew on CD4+ or CD8+ T cells sorted from blood, taken in a trial of the OX40 agonist ivuxolimab. The receptors come from an adult with an advanced solid tumor such as melanoma, head and neck, liver or kidney cancer.

This clone has a single count. This chain uses TRBV18 with TRBJ1-5; TRBD1 is a possible D gene (5 bases). This CDR3 contains 13 residues. Looked up from germline, CDR1 is KGHSH and CDR2 is LQKENI. The V gene lost 5 bases and the J gene lost 0 bases, with 5 bases spanning the gap. The CDR3 here is CASSGGSNQPQHF. In nucleotides, the CDR3 is TGTGCCAGCTCAGGGGGTAGCAATCAGCCCCAGCATTTT. The entire variable domain, with the rest obtained from reference TRBV18 and TRBJ1-5, is as follows: NAGVMQNPRHLVRRRGQEARLRCSPMKGHSHVYWYRQLPEEGLKFMVYLQKENIIDESGMPKERFSAEFPKEGPSILRIQQVVRGDSAAYFCASSGGSNQPQHFGDGTRLSIL.

This chain joins TRBV19 and TRBJ2-1; maybe TRBD2 (6 bases). Germline assignment: CDR1 LNHDA and CDR2 SQIVND (reference sequence). CDR3 length: 16 amino acids. Trimming removed 7 bases at V and 0 bases at J, with 16 bases between. The chain's CDR3 is CASTTAGSSSYNEQFF. CDR3 coding DNA: TGTGCCAGTACGACAGCGGGCTCGAGCTCCTACAATGAGCAGTTCTTC.

The chain joins TRBV19 to TRBJ1-4; weak D call: TRBD1 (6 bases). The V gene lost 1 base and the J gene lost 2 bases, with 11 bases spanning the gap. Germline CDR1 LNHDA, CDR2 SQIVND (reference sequence). This CDR3 is built from 16 residues. CDR3 protein: CASSIGLTGTNEKLFF. The CDR3 nucleotides are TGTGCCAGTAGTATAGGGCTAACAGGGACTAATGAAAAACTGTTTTTT.

V is TRBV9 and J is TRBJ2-5, with 7 bases aligning to TRBD1. The CDR3 length is 14 residues. Germline loops: CDR1 SGDLS, CDR2 YYNGEE. V shed 4 bases and J 2 bases; nucleotides not matched to a gene: 5. The CDR3 region has the DNA TGTGCCAGCAGCTTCGGGACAGCTCAAGAGACCCAGTACTTC. Its protein is CASSFGTAQETQYF.

The table lists this clone with a few counts. The chain couples TRBV7-8 to TRBJ2-7, with D unclear. Germline loops: CDR1 SGHVS, CDR2 FQNEAQ. V dropped 4 bases and J dropped 2 bases, with 12 bases sitting between them. The CDR3 contains 14 residues. CDR3 protein: CASSWGRTTYEQYF. The CDR3 bases are TGTGCCAGCAGCTGGGGTAGAACAACCTACGAGCAGTACTTC.

This rearrangement joins TRBV10-2 to TRBJ2-1, with 10 bases that match TRBD2. The CDR3 is 15 amino acids. The germline gives CDR1 WSHSY, CDR2 SAAADI. V lost 3 bases and J lost 9; bases outside the gene matches: 8. The CDR3 region is CASSDWSGRDIEQFF. The CDR3 DNA reads TGCGCCAGCAGTGATTGGAGCGGGAGGGATATTGAGCAGTTCTTC.

The V and J genes are TRBV5-1 and TRBJ1-2, with 9 bases aligning to TRBD1. From germline, CDR1 is SGHRS and CDR2 YFSETQ. CDR3 length: 14 residues. The V gene end was trimmed by 1 base and the J gene end by 7 bases; junction bases not matched to a gene: 5. The CDR3: CASSLQGQGIGYTF. The CDR3, as DNA: TGCGCCAGCAGCTTGCAGGGACAGGGAATTGGCTACACCTTC.

This clone was observed once. V is TRBV5-4 and J is TRBJ1-4, with 9 nucleotides matching TRBD1. Germline CDR1 and CDR2: SGHNT and YYREEE (reference sequence). The CDR3 length is 14 residues. The trim removed 4 bases at V and 8 bases at J, leaving 6 bases unmatched. The CDR3 nucleotides are TGTGCCAGCAGCGGCCCGGGACAGGGAGAAAAACTGTTTTTT. Protein sequence: CASSGPGQGEKLFF.

V is TRBV6-1 and J is TRBJ1-5, with D tentatively TRBD1 (5 bases). The CDR3 loop spans 15 amino acids. The germline gives CDR1 MNHNS, CDR2 SASEGT. The V end was cut by 5 bases, the J end by 1 base, with 12 bases between. CDR3 amino acids: CASSINGDSNQPQHF. Here the CDR3 DNA reads TGTGCCAGCAGTATCAACGGGGACAGCAATCAGCCCCAGCATTTT.

This chain uses TRBV7-8 with TRBJ2-5; TRBD2 might be the D (7 bases). Germline CDR1 reads SGHVS; CDR2 reads FQNEAQ. The CDR3 spans 14 residues. The V end lost 6 bases, the J end lost 5 bases, and 16 bases lay between the germline ends. CDR3 loop: CASRYSQGGETQYF. Here the CDR3 DNA reads TGTGCCAGCAGATATTCACAGGGAGGGGAGACCCAGTACTTC.

This chain joins TRBV2 and TRBJ2-3, with D hard to call. Trimming took 3 bases from V and 0 from J, leaving 16 bases between them. Per germline, CDR1 SNHLY and CDR2 FYNNEI. The CDR3 has 17 residues. The DNA of the CDR3 is TGTGCCAGCAGTGACGTTAGTGCTTCCCCGAGCACAGATACGCAGTATTTT. This translates into CASSDVSASPSTDTQYF.

This chain links TRBV27 with TRBJ1-5, with no clear D. The CDR3 extends over 15 amino acids. V dropped 0 bases and J dropped 6 bases, with 12 bases sitting between them. The germline V gene has CDR1 MNHEY and CDR2 SMNVEV (reference sequence). The CDR3 is CASSLSWASGQPQHF. DNA of the CDR3: TGTGCCAGCAGTTTATCATGGGCGTCTGGTCAGCCCCAGCATTTT.

This chain joins TRBV6-5 and TRBJ2-4; TRBD1 agrees at 7 bases. The germline V gene has CDR1 MNHEY and CDR2 SVGAGI. This CDR3 is 14 amino acids long. V was pared by 7 bases and J by 0 bases, with 3 bases of the junction left unmatched. CDR3 nucleotide sequence: TGTGCCAGCAAGGGGGCCCTAGCCAAAAACATTCAGTACTTC. It specifies CASKGALAKNIQYF.

V gene TRBV6-4 combines with J gene TRBJ1-1, with a possible D match to TRBD1 (5 bases). This CDR3 is built from 13 residues. Trimming cost V 6 bases and J 5 bases, with 13 bases left between them. Per the germline V gene, CDR1 is MRHNA and CDR2 is SNTAGT. The CDR3 loop reads CASSWVEGTEAFF. Here the CDR3 DNA reads TGTGCCAGCAGCTGGGTGGAGGGGACTGAAGCTTTCTTT.

The chain is built from TRBV5-4 and TRBJ2-5; a possible D gene is TRBD1 (6 bases). Germline-derived CDR1 and CDR2 are SGHNT and YYREEE (reference sequence). The CDR3 totals 14 residues. The V end was cut by 4 bases, the J end by 3 bases, with 13 bases between. The DNA of the CDR3 is TGTGCCAGCAGCCAGGGGATGGGGGAAGAGACCCAGTACTTC. This encodes CASSQGMGEETQYF.

The chain couples TRBV6-4 to TRBJ2-5; no clear D gene. The CDR3 is 15 residues long. Germline loops: CDR1 MRHNA, CDR2 SNTAGT. The germline V and J ends were trimmed by 0 bases and 5 bases, with 13 bases remaining between them. CDR3 in amino acids: CASSDSGRPGETQYF. CDR3 coding DNA: TGTGCCAGCAGTGACTCGGGCAGGCCTGGGGAGACCCAGTACTTC.

The V call is TRBV6-4, the J call TRBJ1-1, with a possible D match to TRBD1 (6 bases). CDR1 and CDR2 from the germline V gene are MRHNA and SNTAGT. The V end was cut by 6 bases, the J end by 2 bases, with 16 bases between. CDR3 length equals 15 residues. The CDR3: CASRLSQGGNTEAFF. The CDR3 coding sequence is TGTGCCAGCAGACTCTCCCAAGGGGGTAACACTGAAGCTTTCTTT.

The chain combines TRBV2 with TRBJ1-3; D call uncertain. The CDR3 is 12 amino acids. The germline CDR1 and CDR2 sequences are SNHLY and FYNNEI. V gave up 1 base and J gave up 3 bases, with 1 base separating them. The CDR3 sequence is CASSEVGNTIYF. The CDR3 region has the DNA TGTGCCAGCAGTGAAGTTGGAAACACCATATATTTT.

J is TRBJ2-2 and V is TRBV2; the D gene is possibly TRBD1 (6 bases). CDR1 is SNHLY, CDR2 FYNNEI, per germline. This CDR3 is built from 14 residues. The V end was cut by 5 bases, the J end by 4 bases, with 11 bases between. The CDR3 loop reads CASSLQGGTGELFF. The CDR3, as DNA: TGTGCCAGCAGTCTACAGGGTGGCACCGGGGAGCTGTTTTTT.

V usage is TRBV10-3 and J usage is TRBJ2-1, with 11 bases fitting TRBD1. The V gene end was trimmed by 4 bases and the J gene end by 6 bases; junction bases not matched to a gene: 2. The CDR3 consists of 14 residues. Germline V lookup: CDR1 ENHRY, CDR2 SYGVKD. As DNA, the CDR3 is TGTGCCATCAGTGGGGACAGGGGGGGCAATGAGCAGTTCTTC. Amino acid sequence: CAISGDRGGNEQFF.